These 26 T cell receptor beta chains came from one sample sequenced in a study of CD8 T cells in ankylosing spondylitis. MiXCR, run by TCRdb on the 5' RACE reads, gives a single entry per CDR3 protein. The sample contains fewer than 35,000 distinct CDR3 sequences, less than 40% of which appear only once. The sample taken for sequencing was synovial fluid, either unsorted or a sorted T cell fraction (not recorded which). These receptors were obtained from a male donor with ankylosing spondylitis.

V usage is TRBV6-5 and J usage is TRBJ2-3, with D unclear. Germline-derived CDR1 and CDR2 are MNHEY and SVGAGI. Trimming shortened V by 4 bases and J by 1 base, and 15 bases separated the two germline ends. This CDR3 is built from 16 residues. In DNA form, the CDR3 reads TGTGCCAGCAGTTCCCTTCATGGTGGGGGCACAGATACGCAGTATTTT. Translation: CASSSLHGGGTDTQYF.

This sequence joins TRBV4-2 and TRBJ1-1, with D hard to call. V gave up 0 bases and J gave up 0 bases, with 11 bases separating them. This CDR3 has 16 amino acids. Germline values: CDR1 LGHNA, CDR2 YNFKEQ. The CDR3, as DNA: TGTGCCAGCAGCCAAGATCGGATCAGCATGAACACTGAAGCTTTCTTT. It translates to CASSQDRISMNTEAFF.

The chain combines TRBV6-4 with TRBJ2-1, with 9 bases lining up with TRBD2. This CDR3 region has 15 residues. Germline-derived CDR1 and CDR2 are MRHNA and SNTAGT. J was trimmed by 8 bases and V by 2 bases; bases with no gene match: 7. CDR3 nucleotides: TGTGCCAGCAGTGACCCCAGCGGGAGGTGCGATGAGCAGTTCTTC. The encoded protein is CASSDPSGRCDEQFF.

This clonotype was observed many times. In DNA form, the CDR3 reads TGCAGCGTGGAACTAGCGGGATGGAGCTCCTACAATGAGCAGTTCTTC. The encoded protein is CSVELAGWSSYNEQFF. The gene calls are TRBV29-1 and TRBJ2-1, with 10 bases fitting TRBD2. The CDR3 is 16 amino acids. V dropped 6 bases and J dropped 0; count of bases not matched to a gene: 8. Germline lookup yields CDR1 SQVTM and CDR2 ANQGSEA.

This clonotype was recorded a few times. This sequence joins TRBV27 and TRBJ2-7; TRBD1 or TRBD2 may be the D gene (5 bases each). From germline, CDR1 is MNHEY and CDR2 SMNVEV (reference sequence). Trimming removed 6 bases from V and 5 bases from J, with 20 bases in between. The CDR3 contains 15 residues. The CDR3 reads CASSLRGVSIHEQYF. The CDR3 DNA is TGTGCCAGCAGCCTTAGGGGAGTAAGTATCCACGAGCAGTACTTC.

The table lists this clonotype with a few counts. DNA of the CDR3: TGTGCCAGCAGCTTGGAGCGGTGGGATGAGCAGTTCTTC. Encoded protein: CASSLERWDEQFF. V gene TRBV5-8 combines with J gene TRBJ2-1, with a possible D match to TRBD2 (5 bases). This CDR3 comprises 13 residues. Germline V lookup: CDR1 SGHTS, CDR2 YDEGEE. The ends were cut back, 0 bases at V and 8 bases at J, with 9 bases in the middle.

The V and J genes are TRBV10-3 and TRBJ2-7; 9 positions match TRBD1. The CDR3 consists of 15 residues. With V trimmed by 3 bases and J by 0 bases, 3 bases remained unmatched. From germline, CDR1 is ENHRY and CDR2 SYGVKD. The CDR3 nucleotides read TGTGCCATCAGTGAACCGGGACAGGGCTCCTACGAGCAGTACTTC. Translated, it gives CAISEPGQGSYEQYF.

The chain has TRBV12-5 and TRBJ2-3, with TRBD2 matching 9 bases. CDR3 length: 19 amino acids. V was pared by 5 bases and J by 3 bases, with 18 bases of the junction left unmatched. Germline V lookup: CDR1 LGHNT, CDR2 FRNRAP. CDR3 protein: CASGQSLAGVTLPTDTQYF. CDR3 DNA sequence: TGTGCTAGTGGTCAGAGCTTAGCGGGAGTCACCCTACCAACAGATACGCAGTATTTT.

The J gene is TRBJ1-1, the V gene TRBV4-1, with a weak D call TRBD1 (6 bases). The length of the CDR3 is 15 residues. Germline V gives CDR1 MGHRA, CDR2 YSYEKL. V was pared by 4 bases and J by 4 bases, with 16 bases between. CDR3 loop: CASSREQGSATEAFF. The DNA for the CDR3 is TGCGCCAGCAGCCGAGAACAGGGTTCGGCCACTGAAGCTTTCTTT.

V is TRBV11-1 and J is TRBJ2-1, with 8 bases aligning to TRBD2. V dropped 4 bases and J dropped 0; count of bases not matched to a gene: 11. The CDR3 is made up of 18 amino acids. Germline CDR1 SGHAT, CDR2 FQDESV (reference sequence). The CDR3 DNA is TGTGCCAGCAGCTCCATAAGCGGGAGACCACTCTCCTACAATGAGCAGTTCTTC. It translates to CASSSISGRPLSYNEQFF.

This chain connects TRBV11-2 to TRBJ2-1, with 12 bases fitting TRBD2. J gave up 5 bases and V 5 bases, and 4 bases lay outside the gene matches. The length of the CDR3 is 15 residues. Germline lookup yields CDR1 SGHAT and CDR2 FQNNGV. CDR3: CASSPGTSGHNEQFF. The CDR3 region has the DNA TGTGCCAGCAGCCCGGGGACTAGCGGGCACAATGAGCAGTTCTTC.

This clonotype was found many times. The chain is built from TRBV12-3 or TRBV12-4 and TRBJ2-1; the D is unclear. Trimming took off 3 bases at V and 3 bases at J, with 12 bases between the two ends. The CDR3 runs 15 residues. The CDR3 protein is CASSFRVGRYNEQFF. The DNA of the CDR3 is TGTGCCAGCAGTTTTAGAGTAGGCCGCTACAATGAGCAGTTCTTC.

V gene TRBV2 combines with J gene TRBJ1-4; D gene ambiguous. There are 17 residues in the CDR3. Germline V gene data show CDR1 as SNHLY and CDR2 as FYNNEI. Trimming shortened V by 0 bases and J by 5 bases, and 16 bases separated the two germline ends. CDR3 protein: CASSEAVNEVLNEKLFF. Written as DNA, the CDR3 is TGTGCCAGCAGTGAAGCGGTTAACGAGGTGTTAAATGAAAAACTGTTTTTT.

This clonotype occurred many times. The chain links TRBV6-6 to TRBJ2-1; D is ambiguous. With 3 bases removed from V and 7 bases from J, the gap between germline ends came to 7 bases. Germline-derived CDR1 and CDR2 are MNHNY and SVGAGI (reference sequence). The CDR3 extends over 12 amino acids. CDR3 protein: CASSYWGNEQFF. As DNA, the CDR3 is TGTGCCAGCAGTTATTGGGGTAATGAGCAGTTCTTC.

This clonotype occurred a few times. V usage is TRBV6-4 and J usage is TRBJ2-2; TRBD2 matches at 9 bases. Germline V gene data show CDR1 as MRHNA and CDR2 as SNTAGT. The CDR3 is made up of 14 amino acids. V shed 4 bases and J 5 bases; nucleotides not matched to a gene: 2. The CDR3 DNA sequence: TGTGCCAGCAGTGGACTAGCGGAGACCGGGGAGCTGTTTTTT. Translation gives CASSGLAETGELFF.

For the CDR3, the DNA is TGTGCCAGCAGCTTTCTCCGGGACAGTAGCACAGATACGCAGTATTTT. Amino acid sequence: CASSFLRDSSTDTQYF. This chain uses TRBV7-8 with TRBJ2-3; 7 positions match TRBD1. The CDR3 loop spans 16 amino acids. The germline gives CDR1 SGHVS, CDR2 FQNEAQ. V trimming: 3 bases; J trimming: 0 bases; junction bases outside the gene matches: 6.

The J gene is TRBJ2-5, the V gene TRBV24-1; unclear D gene. V was cut by 8 bases and J by 0 bases, with 15 bases left in between. In germline, CDR1 is KGHDR, CDR2 SFDVKD. This CDR3 is 15 amino acids long. The CDR3 reads CATIVLAGDQETQYF. The CDR3 DNA sequence: TGTGCCACCATCGTCCTGGCAGGAGACCAAGAGACCCAGTACTTC.

This clonotype was picked up one time. The CDR3 bases are TGTGCCAGCAGTGGGCCACCTAAGAAGGCAGATACGCAGTATTTT. This gives the protein CASSGPPKKADTQYF. The chain carries TRBV2 and TRBJ2-3; D is ambiguous. V shed 4 bases and J shed 4 bases, with 15 bases lying between them. The CDR3 has 15 amino acids. The V gene's germline CDR1 is SNHLY and CDR2 FYNNEI. The full variable domain, with the rest looked up from reference TRBV2 and TRBJ2-3, is EPEVTQTPSHQVTQMGQEVILRCVPISNHLYFYWYRQILGQKVEFLVSFYNNEISEKSEIFDDQFSVERPDGSNFTLKIRSTKLEDSAMYFCASSGPPKKADTQYFGPGTRLTVL.

The chain links TRBV9 to TRBJ2-7, with D uncertain. This CDR3 is 13 amino acids long. Per germline, CDR1 SGDLS and CDR2 YYNGEE. The V end was cut by 0 bases, the J end by 3 bases, with 7 bases between. The CDR3 DNA is TGTGCCAGCAGCGTAGGGTCAAGCTACGAGCAGTACTTC. This gives the protein CASSVGSSYEQYF.

The chain couples TRBV9 to TRBJ2-3; D not certain. Germline CDR1 SGDLS, CDR2 YYNGEE. Trimming removed 3 bases from V and 3 bases from J, with 8 bases in between. The CDR3 is 13 residues long. The chain's CDR3 is CASSGLRTDTQYF. CDR3 nucleotides: TGTGCCAGCAGCGGGTTGAGGACAGATACGCAGTATTTT.

J is TRBJ2-5 and V is TRBV5-4; 8 nucleotides agree with TRBD1. The CDR3 has 14 residues. Per the germline V gene, CDR1 is SGHNT and CDR2 is YYREEE (reference sequence). Trimming cost V 3 bases and J 4 bases; bases outside gene matches: 5. The CDR3: CASSSIGQGETQYF. CDR3 DNA sequence: TGTGCCAGCAGCTCCATCGGACAGGGAGAGACCCAGTACTTC.

This clonotype was seen only a few times. This rearrangement joins TRBV29-1 to TRBJ2-7, with 10 bases matching TRBD1. Trimming removed 0 bases from V and 3 bases from J; junction bases left unmatched: 5. Germline V gene lookup returns CDR1 SQVTM and CDR2 ANQGSEA. The CDR3 covers 15 residues. The CDR3 region is CSVEDPGDRGYEQYF. The CDR3 nucleotides read TGCAGCGTTGAAGACCCCGGGGACAGGGGCTACGAGCAGTACTTC.

This clonotype occurred a few times. The chain combines TRBV20-1 with TRBJ2-3; TRBD1 agrees at 11 bases. The trim removed 2 bases at V and 2 bases at J, leaving 6 bases unmatched. The CDR3 has 16 residues. From germline, CDR1 is DFQATT and CDR2 SNEGSKA (reference sequence). CDR3 nucleotide sequence: TGCAGTGCTAGACCGAGGGACAGGGGGGCCACAGATACGCAGTATTTT. Translating it yields CSARPRDRGATDTQYF.

A few counts support this clonotype. The gene calls are TRBV2 and TRBJ2-1; weak D call: TRBD2 (6 bases). The V end was cut by 4 bases, the J end by 0 bases, with 10 bases between. The CDR3 totals 15 residues. Germline V gene lookup returns CDR1 SNHLY and CDR2 FYNNEI. The CDR3 DNA reads as TGTGCCAGCAGTGCGGACGGGAGCTCCTACAATGAGCAGTTCTTC. Translation gives CASSADGSSYNEQFF.

Only a few counts were recorded for this clonotype. The CDR3 loop is CASSEQTGKNTEAFF. The DNA of the CDR3 is TGTGCCAGCAGCGAGCAGACAGGGAAGAACACTGAAGCTTTCTTT. The rearrangement links TRBV6-1 to TRBJ1-1; 7 nucleotides agree with TRBD1. The CDR3 loop spans 15 amino acids. With V trimmed by 6 bases and J by 1 base, 8 bases remained unmatched. CDR1 is MNHNS, CDR2 SASEGT, per germline.

At least ten counts were recorded for this clonotype. The chain is built from TRBV10-1 and TRBJ1-1, with D uncertain. The CDR3 covers 13 residues. Trimming cost V 4 bases and J 5 bases, with 11 bases left between them. Germline assignment: CDR1 WNHNN and CDR2 SYGVQD (reference sequence). The CDR3 region has the DNA TGCGCCAGCAGTGTCGGGATGGGAACTGAAGCTTTCTTT. This codes for CASSVGMGTEAFF.